One and the same sample provided the 27 T cell receptor beta chains below, sequenced in a study of tumor and adjacent non-tumor tissue in lung cancer. Three rounds of nested PCR, following a modified ARM-PCR protocol, produced the TCRbeta library. TCRdb re-called the multiplex PCR reads through MiXCR, storing one row per CDR3 protein. The repertoire holds about 78,000 distinct CDR3 sequences, with around 80% as singletons. The template was RNA from unsorted bulk tissue. What was sequenced was lung tumor tissue. Receptors were obtained from a woman aged 50 to 65 with non-small cell lung cancer.

V usage is TRBV20-1 and J usage is TRBJ2-3, with 7 nucleotides matching TRBD2. Per the germline V gene, CDR1 is DFQATT and CDR2 is SNEGSKA (reference sequence). Trimming removed 6 bases from V and 9 bases from J; junction bases left unmatched: 12. This CDR3 region has 13 residues. The CDR3 DNA reads as TGCAGTGCGCGAAGCGGGAAAGTAAAAACGCAGTATTTT. Translation gives CSARSGKVKTQYF.

This chain joins TRBV29-1 and TRBJ2-7; D remains ambiguous. The germline gives CDR1 SQVTM, CDR2 ANQGSEA. CDR3 length: 13 residues. CDR3 sequence reads: CGARSAGSYEQYF. The CDR3 coding sequence is TGCGGCGCCCGCTCGGCCGGCTCCTACGAGCAGTACTTC.

A remark on this clonotype: The CDR3 does not close with the conserved phenylalanine or tryptophan, likely indicating a read error. This rearrangement joins TRBV11-1 to TRBJ2-3; possible D gene TRBD1, 6 bases. This CDR3 region has 13 residues. Trimming pared 6 bases from V and 10 bases from J, leaving 17 bases between. CDR1 SGHAT and CDR2 FQDESV come from the germline V gene (reference sequence). This chain's CDR3 is CASRGTGMGAQYY. The CDR3 nucleotides read TGTGCCAGCAGAGGAACAGGGATGGGTGCGCAGTATTAT.

Concerning this clonotype: Lacking the conserved final phenylalanine or tryptophan, this CDR3 likely reflects a read error. The limits of the CDR3 on the DNA are not certain, so only TCRdb's listed CDR3 is given. V is TRBV20-1 and J is TRBJ2-7. The germline V gene has CDR1 DFQATT and CDR2 SNEGSKA (reference sequence). Both ends counted, the CDR3 spans 12 residues. The CDR3 protein is CSASGQRYEQCY.

In regard to this clonotype: At one of its ends the junction is not consistent with the germline gene, which may arise from a read error. The rearrangement links TRBV28 to TRBJ2-5; D unresolved. The length of the CDR3 is 14 residues. Germline V gives CDR1 MDHEN, CDR2 SYDVKM. The DNA for the CDR3 is TGTGCCTGCAGTCCCCAAAGATATCAAGGGACCCAGTACTTC. Amino acid sequence: CACSPQRYQGTQYF.

Comment on this clonotype: A read error may account for a junction end that differs from germline. The V and J genes are TRBV4-1 and TRBJ2-5; D assignment may be TRBD1 or TRBD2 (5 bases each). There are 15 residues in the CDR3. Germline CDR1 and CDR2: MGHRA and YSYEKL. DNA for the CDR3: TGCGTCAGCAGCCAAAGGGACGGCCTCCAAGAGACCCATTACTTC. Translated, it gives CVSSQRDGLQETHYF.

In the case of this clonotype: One end of the junction fails to match germline, which may point to a read error. The J gene is TRBJ2-2, the V gene TRBV11-2, with a tentative D call TRBD2 (5 bases). This CDR3 is built from 13 residues. Germline V lookup: CDR1 SGHAT, CDR2 FQNNGV. Written as DNA, the CDR3 is TGTGCCAGCAGCATAGTTAGGTTCGGGGAGCCGTCTTTT. This codes for CASSIVRFGEPSF. The full variable domain, rest sourced from reference TRBV11-2 and TRBJ2-2, is EAGVAQSPRYKIIEKRQSVAFWCNPISGHATLYWYQQILGQGPKLLIQFQNNGVVDDSQLPKDRFSAERLKGVDSTLKIQPAKLEDSAVYLCASSIVRFGEPSFGEGSRLTVL.

Regarding this clonotype: The CDR3 carries no conserved terminal phenylalanine or tryptophan, so it likely arises from a read error. V and J are TRBV5-4 and TRBJ2-7, with 12 nucleotides matching TRBD2. The CDR3 spans 16 residues. V trimming: 3 bases; J trimming: 6 bases; junction bases outside the gene matches: 10. CDR1 and CDR2 from the germline V gene are SGHNT and YYREEE (reference sequence). CDR3 loop: CASSSRLAGVFSEQYL. The CDR3 DNA reads as TGTGCCAGCAGCTCAAGACTAGCGGGAGTGTTCAGCGAGCAGTACCTC.

Details on this clonotype: The germline gene is not matched at one end of the junction; a read error may be the cause. This chain joins TRBV28 and TRBJ2-7; 9 nucleotides line up with TRBD1. Germline CDR1 reads MDHEN; CDR2 reads SYDVKM. The CDR3 totals 13 residues. The CDR3 region has the DNA TGTGCCTCGATGGGGACAGGGCCCTACGACCAGTACTTC. Amino acid sequence: CASMGTGPYDQYF.

The chain couples TRBV20-1 to TRBJ2-5; D unresolved. The V end was cut by 5 bases, the J end by 2 bases, with 15 bases between. Germline V gene data show CDR1 as DFQATT and CDR2 as SNEGSKA (reference sequence). This CDR3 has 14 amino acids. CDR3 amino acids: CSAPNINSQETQYF. DNA of the CDR3: TGCAGTGCTCCGAATATTAACTCTCAAGAGACCCAGTACTTC.

Concerning this clonotype: A junction boundary mismatches the germline segment, possibly from a read error. J is TRBJ2-7 and V is TRBV10-3; TRBD1 agrees at 8 bases. The length of the CDR3 is 12 residues. CDR1 ENHRY and CDR2 SYGVKD come from the germline V gene. The CDR3 DNA reads TGTGCCAGCAGACAGGGGTACGGCGAGCAGAACTTC. It translates to CASRQGYGEQNF.

For this clonotype: Germline and junction disagree at one end, which may indicate a read error. The chain recombines TRBV6-2 or TRBV6-3 with TRBJ1-4, with TRBD1 identical over 7 bases. The length of the CDR3 is 13 residues. CDR1 and CDR2 from the germline V gene are MNHEY and SVGEGT. CDR3 DNA sequence: TGTGCCAGCAGCCCTGGGACAGCTGAAAGACTGTTTTTT. This gives the protein CASSPGTAERLFF.

This chain connects TRBV4-2 to TRBJ1-5; no firm D call. Germline CDR1 is LGHNA and CDR2 is YNFKEQ. V was clipped by 0 bases and J by 8 bases, with 14 bases between them. There are 15 residues in the CDR3. This CDR3 is CASSQDGTRNEPQHF. The CDR3 DNA reads as TGTGCCAGCAGCCAAGATGGCACAAGGAATGAGCCCCAGCATTTT.

This clonotype came up once. The CDR3 does not end in the conserved phenylalanine or tryptophan, so this is likely a read error. The chain joins TRBV6-6 to TRBJ2-7; 10 positions match TRBD2. This CDR3 comprises 14 residues. The J segment lost 3 bases and the V segment lost 9 bases, leaving 8 bases of the junction unmatched. The V gene's germline CDR1 is MNHNY and CDR2 SVGAGI (reference sequence). The CDR3: CARRSGLAFYEQYL. DNA of the CDR3: TGTGCCAGAAGGTCGGGACTAGCGTTCTACGAGCAGTACTTA.

As to this clonotype: It is likely a read error, because the conserved phenylalanine at the end of the CDR3 is missing. The V gene is TRBV29-1, the J gene TRBJ2-6; a weak D match, TRBD1 (5 bases). CDR3 length: 15 residues. CDR1 SQVTM and CDR2 ANQGSEA come from the germline V gene. CDR3 DNA sequence: TGCGGCGTTGTTGCAGCGAGCTCTGGGGCCAACATCCTGACTCTC. Its translation: CGVVAASSGANILTL.

Of note for this clonotype: Sequence at one end of the junction differs from germline and may be a read error. The chain links TRBV4-1 to TRBJ2-3, with D unresolved. The CDR3 covers 14 residues. Per germline, CDR1 MGHRA and CDR2 YSYEKL. The CDR3 DNA follows: TGCGCCACGGTAGAGACCTGGGATACAGATACGCAGTATTTC. This codes for CATVETWDTDTQYF.

A note on this clonotype: The conserved closing phenylalanine or tryptophan is absent in this CDR3, likely reflecting a read error. V is TRBV13 and J is TRBJ2-1; a weak D match, TRBD1 (6 bases). The CDR3 runs to 16 residues. Germline lookup yields CDR1 PRHDT and CDR2 FYEKMQ (reference sequence). The CDR3 loop is CASSLRKRGNNNEQFL. CDR3 coding DNA: TGTGCCAGCAGCTTACGGAAGAGGGGGAACAACAACGAGCAGTTCCTC.

This clonotype was seen only a few times. This may come from a read error, since a much larger clone is one base off. The chain is built from TRBV28 and TRBJ2-1; possibly TRBD2 for D (5 bases). V lost 7 bases and J lost 6, with 19 bases in between. The CDR3 length is 15 residues. CDR1 MDHEN and CDR2 SYDVKM come from the germline V gene. CDR3 coding DNA: TGTGCCAGCATCTTCTCAAGCGGCAAGTGCAATGAGCAGTTCTTC. Translation gives CASIFSSGKCNEQFF.

Comments on this clonotype: A read error may be the cause here, since a much bigger clone is one base away. The V gene is TRBV6-5, the J gene TRBJ2-3; TRBD2 is a possible D gene (5 bases). CDR3 length equals 15 residues. The germline V gene encodes CDR1 MNHEY and CDR2 SVGAGI. The CDR3 reads CASSAPGRLTDMQYF. The CDR3 DNA is TGTGCCAGCAGTGCCCCGGGCCGACTAACAGATATGCAGTATTTT.

This clonotype is labeled medium-sized. The V call is TRBV12-3 or TRBV12-4, the J call TRBJ1-2; D gene ambiguous. Trimming left V 1 base short and J 6 bases short, with 3 bases between. This CDR3 region has 11 residues. The CDR3 loop reads CASSLGDGYTF. DNA for the CDR3: TGTGCCAGCAGTTTAGGAGATGGCTACACCTTC.

There are a few counts of this clonotype. The chain recombines TRBV4-1 with TRBJ2-7, with D perhaps matching TRBD2 (6 bases). CDR3 size: 15 residues. V lost 9 bases, J lost 0 bases, and 18 bases lay in between. Germline CDR1 reads MGHRA; CDR2 reads YSYEKL. The CDR3 coding sequence is TGCGCCAGTAGTCAAGGTGTCGGGAGCTCCTACGAGCAGTACTTC. This translates into CASSQGVGSSYEQYF.

On this clonotype: Since no conserved phenylalanine or tryptophan closes the CDR3, a read error is the likely cause. The V call is TRBV11-2, the J call TRBJ2-1, with a tentative D call TRBD1 (6 bases). This CDR3 region has 13 residues. The germline V gene has CDR1 SGHAT and CDR2 FQNNGV. The CDR3 nucleotides are TGTGCAAGCAGATTGGGACAAACCAATGAGCAGTTCCTC. Translating gives CASRLGQTNEQFL.

A remark on this clonotype: An end of the junction differs from the germline gene, which may be a read error. The CDR3 loop is CASSLPPSPSYEQYF. CDR3 coding DNA: TGTGCCAGCAGCTTACCTCCGAGTCCTTCCTACGAACAGTACTTC. The chain employs TRBV11-2 and TRBJ2-7; the D is unclear. This CDR3 is built from 15 residues. Germline V CDR1 and CDR2: SGHAT, FQNNGV.

V usage is TRBV6-2 or TRBV6-3 and J usage is TRBJ1-5; 9 nucleotides match TRBD1. The J call may be wrong; the DNA end is better matched by TRBJ2-3. This CDR3 region has 15 residues. CDR1 is MNHEY and CDR2 is SVGEGT in the germline V gene. CDR3 residues: CASASPGQGYQPQYF. The CDR3 DNA sequence: TGTGCCAGTGCGAGCCCGGGACAGGGTTATCAGCCCCAGTATTTT.

Comments on this clonotype: Without the conserved terminal phenylalanine or tryptophan, this CDR3 likely stems from a read error. The rearrangement uses TRBV12-3 or TRBV12-4 and TRBJ2-5; D not resolved. The CDR3 is 14 amino acids. V was clipped by 0 bases and J by 4 bases, with 9 bases between them. The DNA of the CDR3 is TGTGCCAGCAGTTTAGCGGGAATCCGAGAGACCCAGTACTAC. This encodes CASSLAGIRETQYY.

Comments on this clonotype: A read error may account for a junction end that differs from germline. The V and J genes are TRBV6-2 or TRBV6-3 and TRBJ1-1; D may be TRBD1 (6 bases). Germline assignment: CDR1 MNHEY and CDR2 SVGEGT. This CDR3 comprises 15 residues. The CDR3 loop is CASSGLRGGYTETFF. The CDR3 DNA sequence: TGTGCCAGCAGTGGTCTCAGGGGCGGGTACACTGAAACTTTCTTT.

The chain uses TRBV20-1 and TRBJ2-1; 10 bases line up with TRBD2. CDR1 and CDR2 (germline): DFQATT, SNEGSKA (reference sequence). The ends lost 6 bases at V and 13 bases at J; junction bases unmatched: 15. The CDR3 is made up of 14 amino acids. CDR3: CSAKAGGQWGTQFF. In DNA, the CDR3 is TGCAGTGCAAAAGCGGGAGGGCAGTGGGGGACACAGTTCTTC.